This is a list of T cell receptor beta chains from one sample in a study of spatial heterogeneity in lung cancer. TCRdb reprocessed the 5' RACE reads via MiXCR and lists one record per CDR3 protein. This sample has some 15,000 distinct CDR3 sequences, with about a tenth found just once. The sequenced sample was PBMCs, obtained at surgery. Source of these receptors: a male donor with early-stage non-small cell lung cancer. Each CDR3 is given with its conserved first and last residue. The order of the fields is V gene, D gene, clone size, J gene, CDR3 protein, CDR3 DNA. D genes are given only for firm matches. Clone size appears in some rows only: once, few, many, or a class for an expanded clone.

>TRBV14|.|few|TRBJ1-1
CASISSSGSRTEAFF
TGTGCCAGCATCTCCTCTTCAGGGTCAAGGACTGAAGCTTTCTTT
>TRBV10-3|.|.|TRBJ2-5
CAISESGSEETQYF
TGTGCCATCAGTGAGTCGGGCAGTGAAGAGACCCAGTACTTC
>TRBV6-2/TRBV6-3|.|many|TRBJ2-3
CASSPVTDTQYF
TGTGCCAGCAGCCCCGTCACAGATACGCAGTATTTT
>TRBV29-1|TRBD2|many|TRBJ2-7
CSVSSGRSYEQYF
TGCAGCGTCTCGAGCGGGAGGAGCTACGAGCAGTACTTC
>TRBV18|TRBD1|medium-sized|TRBJ1-5
CASSQGQSNQPQHF
TGTGCCAGCTCCCAGGGACAGAGCAATCAGCCCCAGCATTTT
>TRBV5-4|.|many|TRBJ2-1
CASSPGLSRLNEQFF
TGTGCCAGCAGCCCGGGACTTAGCCGACTCAATGAGCAGTTCTTC
>TRBV6-2/TRBV6-3|.|many|TRBJ2-7
CASSTVTGIAYEQYF
TGTGCCAGCAGTACTGTGACAGGAATTGCCTACGAGCAGTACTTC
>TRBV13|.|medium-sized|TRBJ2-4
CASSSPQRAKNIQYF
TGTGCCAGCAGCTCGCCACAGAGAGCCAAAAACATTCAGTACTTC
>TRBV11-2|TRBD2|.|TRBJ2-7
CASSLSRLAGAYEQYF
TGTGCCAGCAGCCTTTCGCGACTAGCGGGGGCCTACGAGCAGTACTTC
>TRBV27|TRBD2|many|TRBJ2-7
CASIPRPLAGGGEQYF
TGTGCCAGCATTCCCCGGCCACTAGCGGGAGGGGGAGAGCAGTACTTC
>TRBV10-1|.|few|TRBJ2-2
CASRSPTGELFF
TGCGCCAGCAGGTCCCCAACCGGGGAGCTGTTTTTT
>TRBV2|.|.|TRBJ1-2
CASSESDNYGYTF
TGTGCCAGCAGTGAATCAGATAACTATGGCTACACCTTC
>TRBV7-2|TRBD1|many|TRBJ2-3
CASNTGASTTDTQYF
TGTGCCAGCAACACAGGGGCTAGCACCACAGATACGCAGTATTTT
>TRBV18|.|many|TRBJ1-1
CASSPPVAENTEAFF
TGTGCCAGCTCACCCCCAGTGGCAGAGAACACTGAAGCTTTCTTT
>TRBV29-1|.|few|TRBJ2-3
CSVHGGITDTQYF
TGCAGCGTTCATGGGGGTATCACAGATACGCAGTATTTT
>TRBV7-9|TRBD1|many|TRBJ2-4
CASSLSGQGPKNIQYF
TGTGCCAGCAGCCTCTCCGGACAGGGGCCCAAAAACATTCAGTACTTC
>TRBV12-3/TRBV12-4|.|.|TRBJ2-7
CASSYRVAHEQYF
TGTGCCAGCAGCTACAGGGTTGCTCACGAGCAGTACTTC
>TRBV12-3/TRBV12-4|.|many|TRBJ2-7
CASKLGPSYEQYF
TGTGCCAGCAAATTGGGCCCCTCCTACGAGCAGTACTTC
>TRBV5-1|.|.|TRBJ2-2
CASSLDAWDTGELFF
TGCGCCAGCAGCTTGGATGCCTGGGATACCGGGGAGCTGTTTTTT
>TRBV18|TRBD2|many|TRBJ2-3
CASSPGLAGGDTQYF
TGTGCCAGCTCACCGGGACTAGCGGGAGGAGATACGCAGTATTTT
>TRBV7-9|.|many|TRBJ2-1
CASSLLEGAGGFF
TGTGCCAGCAGCTTACTAGAGGGAGCCGGAGGGTTCTTC
>TRBV29-1|.|medium-sized|TRBJ2-5
CSVRKGEETQYF
TGCAGCGTCCGTAAGGGGGAAGAGACCCAGTACTTC
>TRBV3-1|.|many|TRBJ2-5
CASSQESRGDQETQYF
TGTGCCAGCAGCCAAGAATCGAGGGGCGATCAAGAGACCCAGTACTTC
>TRBV3-1|.|many|TRBJ1-6
CASSQTGGNSPLHF
TGTGCCAGCAGCCAAACCGGGGGAAATTCACCCCTCCACTTT
>TRBV28|TRBD2|many|TRBJ2-1
CASSPRTSSVNEQFF
TGTGCCAGCAGTCCGCGGACTAGCTCAGTAAATGAGCAGTTCTTC
>TRBV28|.|many|TRBJ1-4
CASSPSKANQRILFF
TGTGCCAGCAGTCCAAGTAAGGCGAACCAACGGATACTGTTTTTT
>TRBV10-3|TRBD1|many|TRBJ2-6
CAISGGNRGSGANVLTF
TGTGCCATCAGTGGTGGGAACAGGGGATCTGGGGCCAACGTCCTGACTTTC
>TRBV9|.|many|TRBJ2-7
CASSEGPRGYEQYF
TGTGCCAGCAGCGAGGGACCTAGGGGTTACGAGCAGTACTTC
>TRBV27|TRBD1|many|TRBJ1-6
CASSLVPPGQGRNSPLHF
TGTGCCAGCAGTTTAGTCCCCCCGGGACAGGGGAGAAATTCACCCCTCCACTTT
>TRBV7-3|.|many|TRBJ1-6
CASSAWGPSSPLHF
TGTGCCAGCAGCGCTTGGGGCCCTTCTTCACCCCTCCACTTT
>TRBV11-3|.|.|TRBJ1-3
CASSGGPSSGNTIYF
TGTGCCAGCAGCGGGGGGCCGAGCTCTGGAAACACCATATATTTT
>TRBV7-2|.|once|TRBJ1-2
CASSSQFFYGYTF
TGTGCCAGCAGCTCCCAGTTCTTCTATGGCTACACCTTC
>TRBV27|.|few|TRBJ2-3
CASSWARGTDTQYF
TGTGCCAGCAGTTGGGCCAGGGGTACAGATACGCAGTATTTT
>TRBV20-1|.|few|TRBJ1-1
CSARDNTEAFF
TGCAGTGCTAGGGATAACACTGAAGCTTTCTTT
>TRBV9|.|.|TRBJ2-2
CASSDPRYTGELFF
TGTGCCAGCAGCGACCCGCGCTATACCGGGGAGCTGTTTTTT